The source of this T cell receptor (beta chain) is a study of spatial heterogeneity in lung cancer. Study-wide context: Untreated early-stage non-small cell lung cancer patients, around 70 in total, were the donors. Median follow-up for sequenced PBMC samples was about two years after resection, when such samples existed. An average of more than ten raw reads was observed per unique TCR and UMI combination.

This CDR3 has 13 amino acids. Trimming removed 8 bases at V and 0 bases at J, with 11 bases between. The germline V gene has CDR1 GTSNPN and CDR2 SVGIG (reference sequence). Noted time point: blood at routine non-recurrence follow-up after resection. From the 5' RACE reads, TCRdb called clonotypes with MiXCR, one entry per CDR3 protein. Of tens of thousands of distinct CDR3 sequences detected, around 11% appear once; the ten largest clones hold around 32%. The TCR sequence derives from a male donor with early-stage non-small cell lung cancer. The rearrangement joins TRBV30 to TRBJ2-1; D gene ambiguous. The sequences come from PBMCs, collected at follow-up. CDR3 residues: CALIGRSYNEQFF. CDR3 DNA: TGTGCCCTCATCGGACGCTCCTACAATGAGCAGTTCTTC.